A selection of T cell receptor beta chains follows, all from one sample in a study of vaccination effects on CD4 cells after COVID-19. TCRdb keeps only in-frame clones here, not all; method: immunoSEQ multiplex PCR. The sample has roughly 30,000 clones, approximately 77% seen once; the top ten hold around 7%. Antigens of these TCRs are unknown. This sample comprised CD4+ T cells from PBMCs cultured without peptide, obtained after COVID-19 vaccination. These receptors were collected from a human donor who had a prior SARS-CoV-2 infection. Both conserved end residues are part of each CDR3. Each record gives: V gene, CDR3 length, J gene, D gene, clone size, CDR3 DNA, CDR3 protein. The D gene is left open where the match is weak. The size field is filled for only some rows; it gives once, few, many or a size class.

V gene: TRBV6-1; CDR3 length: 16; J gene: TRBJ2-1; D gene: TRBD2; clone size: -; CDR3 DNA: TGTGCCAGCAGTGGAGTAGCGGGGGGCCGATACAATGAGCAGTTCTTC; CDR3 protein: CASSGVAGGRYNEQFF
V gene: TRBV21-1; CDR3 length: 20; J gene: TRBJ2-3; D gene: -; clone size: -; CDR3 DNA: TGTGCCAGCAGCAAATTCCCCGGGACTAGCGGGAGGAGGAGCACAGATACGCAGTATTTT; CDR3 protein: CASSKFPGTSGRRSTDTQYF
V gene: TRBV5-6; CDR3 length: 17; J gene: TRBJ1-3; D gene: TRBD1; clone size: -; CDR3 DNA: TGTGCCAGCAGCTTGCGTCTGACAGGGTGGGCTGGAAACACCATATATTTT; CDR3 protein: CASSLRLTGWAGNTIYF
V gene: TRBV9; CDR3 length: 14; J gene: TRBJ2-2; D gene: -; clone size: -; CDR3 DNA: TGTGCCAGCAGCGTAGATGGGGTCCCCGGGGAGCTGTTTTTT; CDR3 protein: CASSVDGVPGELFF
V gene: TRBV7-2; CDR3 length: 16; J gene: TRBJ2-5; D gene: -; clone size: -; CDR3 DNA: TGTGCCAGCAGCTTTGGGTTTGGGGGGAATCAAGAGACCCAGTACTTC; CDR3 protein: CASSFGFGGNQETQYF
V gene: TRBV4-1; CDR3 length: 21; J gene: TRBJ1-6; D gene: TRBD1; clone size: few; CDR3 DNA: TGCGCCAGCAGCCAAGTTTTCTTCCGGACAGGGGAAATCTCCTATAATTCACCCCTCCACTTT; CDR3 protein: CASSQVFFRTGEISYNSPLHF
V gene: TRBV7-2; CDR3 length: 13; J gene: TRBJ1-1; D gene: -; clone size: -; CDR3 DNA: TGTGCCAGCAGCTTACACCAGGACACTGAAGCTTTCTTT; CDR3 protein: CASSLHQDTEAFF
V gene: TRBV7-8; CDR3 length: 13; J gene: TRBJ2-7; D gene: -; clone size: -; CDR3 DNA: TGTGCCTCGCAAGCCGCGACAGCCTACGAGCAGTACTTC; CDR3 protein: CASQAATAYEQYF
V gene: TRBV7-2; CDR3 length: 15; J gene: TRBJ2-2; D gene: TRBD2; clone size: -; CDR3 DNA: TGTGCCAGCAGCTCCCTAGCGGGGAGTACCGGGGAGCTGTTTTTT; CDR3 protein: CASSSLAGSTGELFF
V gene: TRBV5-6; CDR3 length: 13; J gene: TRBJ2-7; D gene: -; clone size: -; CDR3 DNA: TGTGCCAGCAGCTTGGCCTTCAGCTACGAGCAGTACTTC; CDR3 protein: CASSLAFSYEQYF
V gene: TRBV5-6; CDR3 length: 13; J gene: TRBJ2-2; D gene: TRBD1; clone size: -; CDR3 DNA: TGTGCCAGCAGCTACGACAGGGCCGGGGAGCTGTTTTTT; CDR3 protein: CASSYDRAGELFF